Given below is one T cell receptor beta chain in context. Its specific antigen is unknown. This sample was sequenced with an Illumina HiSeq 2000. 5'RACE template switching, by which a universal primer site and unique molecular identifiers were added, was used to make TCR beta cDNA libraries. Priming for cDNA synthesis came from the TCR beta constant segment, and two successive PCR amplification steps followed. In the authors' own workflow: Reads were demultiplexed and grouped by UMI with MIGEC, and clonotypes were assembled and quantified with MiTCR. To exclude erroneous sequences, only TCR cDNA sequences supported by at least two reads were retained. Downstream repertoire analysis used the tcR package, and clonotypes were matched across fractions by CDR3 nucleotide sequence plus V segment. VDJmatch was used to annotate antigen specificity against VDJdb, with one amino acid substitution in CDR3 allowed. The reads underwent TCRdb reprocessing, giving one record for each CDR3 protein sequence and no DNA. None of the V and J calls come from the authors' own analysis; TCRdb made them. The record for this sample contains about 300,000 distinct CDR3 sequences. The ten largest account for roughly 4.2% of the sample.

These data originate in a study of T cells expressing NK-cell markers (dated by TCRdb to the early 2020s). Describing the broader study: TCR beta-chain repertoires were profiled in sorted CD3+CD56+NKG2C+, CD3+CD56+NKG2C- and CD3+CD56-NKG2C+ T-cell subsets from about 8 donors. Among the eight sequenced donors, seven were HCMV-seropositive and one was HCMV-seronegative. All eight donors whose samples were sequenced were randomly selected healthy volunteers, three of them men and five women. Libraries were sequenced as 2 x 150 bp reads on Illumina HiSeq 2000/2500, MiSeq or NextSeq.

The research as a whole found: Whether the expanded NKG2C-expressing T cell clones were specific for HCMV antigens was left unclear. Those dominant clonotypes were again the most abundant among CD3+CD56-NKG2C+ cells in four donors, at about 25-60.1%. In 5 to 7 donors, the dominant CD3+CD56+NKG2C+ clonotypes ranked among the top 10 CD8+ clonotypes, making up roughly 1.0-7.0% of CD8+ T cells.

Including cysteine and phenylalanine, the CDR3 has 16 amino acids. The DNA is not on file. CDR1 and CDR2 were assigned from the germline V gene as SGHAT and FQNNGV. HCMV serostatus was determined by detecting HCMV-specific IgG in serum with a commercial ELISA kit. Ficoll density gradient centrifugation was used to isolate peripheral blood mononuclear cells from blood. This receptor was obtained from a woman between 18 and 69 years old in good health. Source material: blood T cells: a sorted CD56 or NKG2C T cell subset, CD4+ or CD8+ T cells, or bulk PBMC T cells (not recorded which). This sequence uses TRBV11-2 and TRBJ2-7; TCRdb outputs TRBD2, but without DNA this stays unchecked. The encoded CDR3 is CASSLGGTSSSYEQYF.